A selection of T cell receptor beta chains follows, all from one sample in a study of cytomegalovirus exposure and HLA in healthy donors. Measured with immunoSEQ multiplex PCR; TCRdb has only the in-frame clones, and not every one. Here the sample table reports some 200,000 clones. The specimen sequenced was PBMCs. The source of these receptors is a man younger than 45 in good health and CMV-seronegative. Each CDR3 is given with its conserved first and last residue. The D gene is left open where the match is weak.

TRBJ2-7 NA TRBV5-1 CASSLETGHSYEQYF TGCGCCAGCAGCTTGGAAACAGGGCACTCCTACGAGCAGTACTTC
TRBJ2-3 NA TRBV25-1 CASSMPGHTDTQYF TGTGCCAGCAGTATGCCAGGGCACACAGATACGCAGTATTTT
TRBJ2-7 TRBD1 TRBV10-3 CAIKDRVSDEQYF TGTGCCATCAAAGACAGGGTATCTGACGAGCAGTACTTC
TRBJ1-1 TRBD1 TRBV7-2 CASSPGQLTEAFF TGTGCCAGCAGCCCGGGACAGCTCACTGAAGCTTTCTTT
TRBJ2-2 NA TRBV11-2 CASSSPAGLDTGELFF TGTGCCAGCAGCTCCCCCGCAGGGCTGGACACCGGGGAGCTGTTTTTT
TRBJ2-7 TRBD2 TRBV5-4 CASSLGGTSHYEQYF TGTGCCAGCAGCTTGGGAGGGACTAGCCACTACGAGCAGTACTTC
TRBJ1-1 NA TRBV4-1 CASSPLGQGNTEAFF TGCGCCAGCAGCCCATTAGGGCAGGGTAACACTGAAGCTTTCTTT
TRBJ1-5 NA TRBV19 CASRGRLSNQPQHF TGTGCCAGTAGGGGGCGGTTGAGCAATCAGCCCCAGCATTTT
TRBJ2-5 TRBD2 TRBV27 CASSPSGRDETQYF TGTGCCAGCAGCCCAAGCGGGAGGGATGAGACCCAGTACTTC
TRBJ2-7 TRBD1 TRBV15 CATSSGRGQTTDEQYF TGTGCCACCAGCAGTGGCAGGGGGCAGACTACAGACGAGCAGTACTTC
TRBJ2-5 NA TRBV7-2 CASNPAVQETQYF TGTGCCAGCAACCCCGCGGTCCAAGAGACCCAGTACTTC
TRBJ2-7 NA TRBV6-1 CASKLSSNTYEQYF TGTGCCAGCAAGCTTAGCTCCAATACCTACGAGCAGTACTTC
TRBJ1-6 NA TRBV11-3 CASSDTLNSPLHF TGTGCCAGCAGCGACACCCTTAATTCACCCCTCCACTTT
TRBJ2-7 NA TRBV11-3 CASSLAQGSGQYF TGTGCCAGCAGCTTAGCACAAGGAAGCGGGCAGTACTTC
TRBJ2-7 NA TRBV5-8 CASSLIRYEQYF TGTGCCAGCAGCTTGATCCGTTACGAGCAGTACTTC